The 7 T cell receptor beta chains presented below share a single source sample, sequenced in a study of post-analysis software for immune sequencing data. Unique molecular identifiers tagged the TCR beta cDNA libraries. MiXCR, run by TCRdb on the PCR reads, gives a single entry per CDR3 protein. This table holds around 500,000 distinct CDR3 sequences, around 34% found once. Study results and caveats: Five or six TRBV segments were more frequent in patients than controls; TRBV5-6, TRBV5-1 and TRBV20-1 belonged to this group.

These receptors have no identified antigens. Source material: blood. The receptors originated from a girl aged 2-17 years with multiple sclerosis.

This clonotype occurred a few times. This chain connects TRBV5-1 to TRBJ2-5; TRBD1 matches at 7 bases. CDR3 size: 15 residues. Germline CDR1 is SGHRS and CDR2 is YFSETQ. After removal of 4 bases from V and 1 base from J, the junction contained 7 bases not matched to a gene. DNA for the CDR3: TGCGCCAGCAGCGACGACAGGGTTGGCCAAGAGACCCAGTACTTC. This gives the protein CASSDDRVGQETQYF. The full variable domain, with the rest looked up from reference TRBV5-1 and TRBJ2-5, is KAGVTQTPRYLIKTRGQQVTLSCSPISGHRSVSWYQQTPGQGLQFLFEYFSETQRNKGNFPGRFSGRQFSNSRSEMNVSTLELGDSALYLCASSDDRVGQETQYFGPGTRLLVL.

The J gene is TRBJ2-3, the V gene TRBV10-1; a weak D match, TRBD1 (6 bases). Looked up from germline, CDR1 is WNHNN and CDR2 is SYGVQD (reference sequence). The CDR3 has 15 amino acids. V was shortened by 3 bases and J by 0 bases, with 10 bases between the two germline ends. CDR3 sequence (DNA): TGCGCCAGCAGTGATGGGACACTGAGCACAGATACGCAGTATTTT. This translates into CASSDGTLSTDTQYF.

The gene calls are TRBV24-1 and TRBJ2-7, with 9 bases lining up with TRBD2. The assigned J gene may be wrong: the sequence end matches TRBJ2-5 better. Per the germline V gene, CDR1 is KGHDR and CDR2 is SFDVKD. The length of the CDR3 is 16 residues. The CDR3 spells CATSEPGTSSLETQYF. The CDR3 nucleotides read TGTGCCACCAGTGAACCCGGGACTAGCAGTTTGGAGACCCAGTACTTC.

CDR3 in DNA: TGTGCCAGCAGCCAAGTCGGGGGGAGGGACACTGAAGCTTTCTTT. Its translation is CASSQVGGRDTEAFF. The V and J genes are TRBV7-6 and TRBJ1-1, with a tentative D call TRBD1 (5 bases). The CDR3 sequence is 15 residues long. CDR1 is SGHVS and CDR2 is FNYEAQ in the germline V gene. The germline V and J ends were trimmed by 5 bases and 3 bases, with 16 bases remaining between them.

V and J are TRBV28 and TRBJ2-7; 9 bases align to TRBD1. The DNA end is a closer match to TRBJ2-5, so the J assignment may be wrong. Germline-derived CDR1 and CDR2 are MDHEN and SYDVKM. This CDR3 is built from 16 residues. CDR3 protein: CASSPQGTGTKETQYF. In DNA, the CDR3 is TGTGCCAGCAGCCCCCAGGGGACAGGGACAAAGGAGACCCAGTACTTC.

The chain links TRBV2 to TRBJ2-1, with 9 bases fitting TRBD1. Trimming took 5 bases from V and 6 from J; bases not matched to a gene: 8. This CDR3 has 15 residues. From germline, CDR1 is SNHLY and CDR2 FYNNEI. As DNA, the CDR3 is TGTGCCAGCAGTATGGGACAGGGATCAGTCAATGAGCAGTTCTTC. Amino acids: CASSMGQGSVNEQFF.

The chain carries TRBV20-1 and TRBJ2-5; D is perhaps TRBD2 (6 bases). Germline CDR1 reads DFQATT; CDR2 reads SNEGSKA (reference sequence). The CDR3 consists of 13 residues. Trimming cost V 6 bases and J 2 bases, with 13 bases left between them. In DNA form, the CDR3 reads TGCAGTGCCCTCCGGGACTCACAAGAGACCCAGTACTTC. Translating it yields CSALRDSQETQYF.